This T cell receptor beta chain was sequenced in a study of T cell repertoires in cytomegalovirus infection (dated by TCRdb to between 2017 and 2020). Background for the entire study: The HLA type of each donor mattered for the analysis, because public TCR beta signatures pointed to carriage of CMV infection along with the matching HLA type.

CDR1 and CDR2 were assigned from the germline V gene as SGHTA and FQGNSA. The CDR3 spans 14 residues, from the cysteine through the phenylalanine. This entry keeps only the CDR3 DNA: 42 bases, framed from base 1. Trimming removed 5 bases from V and 2 bases from J; the gene matches leave 2 bases unexplained. What the work shows at the level of the full study, not this receptor alone: In both this cohort and an independent roughly 400-donor cohort, the cumulative frequency of public TCR beta family members distinguished carriers of CMV infection plus the relevant HLA type. The ex vivo response was dominated by HLA-C-restricted CMV-specific TCR beta clonotypes, and the single most frequent clonotype in two of eight donors was supplied by these HLA-C-restricted clonotypes.

The instrument was an Illumina HiSeq 1500. In-frame beta chains were kept once TCRdb had trimmed the public reads at Q25 with fastp and called clones with MiXCR. CDR3 protein duplicates are merged, each entry listing the most common genes and DNA. The sample includes 740,000 or so distinct CDR3 sequences, with 35% to 45% observed a single time. The ten largest make up 2.5% to 3.5% of the sample. Comments on this clonotype: The antigen it binds to is not known. The record has no base qualities; no much larger clone is one base away.

Recombination joined TRBV7-2 with TRBJ2-1, with TRBD2 identical over 8 junction bases. The sequence came from a human donor in good health (CMV status not recorded). Some clones in this sample may be carry-over from other donors' samples. The specimen was PBMCs. The encoded CDR3 is CASSGREAYNEQFF. The DNA sequence follows: TGTGCCAGCAGCGGGCGGGAGGCCTACAATGAGCAGTTCTTC.